The 6 T cell receptor beta chains listed next were all sequenced from one sample in a study of blood T cell repertoires in COVID-19. The data were produced by immunoSEQ multiplex PCR, yet TCRdb's version contains in-frame clones alone and is incomplete. This table holds tens of thousands of clones, around 80% found once. The sequencing sample was made of peripheral blood. Receptors originate from a man in his fifties or sixties with COVID-19, enrolled during active disease.

V is TRBV7-6 and J is TRBJ2-7; tentative D call: TRBD2 (5 bases). Trimming removed 5 bases at V and 0 bases at J, with 14 bases between. Per germline, CDR1 SGHVS and CDR2 FNYEAQ. The CDR3 runs to 15 residues. CDR3 in amino acids: CASSAEAASSYEQYF. CDR3 coding DNA: TGTGCCAGCAGCGCCGAAGCGGCCAGCTCCTACGAGCAGTACTTC.

The J gene is TRBJ2-1, the V gene TRBV18, with 9 bases that match TRBD1. The CDR3 length is 17 residues. With 3 bases clipped from V and 0 bases from J, the junction kept 6 bases outside the gene matches. The germline V gene has CDR1 KGHSH and CDR2 LQKENI. The CDR3 spells CASSPTGGSSSYNEQFF. In DNA, the CDR3 is TGTGCCAGCTCACCCACAGGGGGCTCCAGCTCCTACAATGAGCAGTTCTTC.

The rearrangement uses TRBV30 and TRBJ2-7, with 7 bases that match TRBD1. CDR1 and CDR2 (germline): GTSNPN, SVGIG (reference sequence). CDR3 length: 13 residues. The V gene end was trimmed by 8 bases and the J gene end by 0 bases; junction bases not matched to a gene: 7. The CDR3 spells CAGRDRSSYEQYF. DNA for the CDR3: TGTGCCGGACGGGACAGAAGCTCCTACGAGCAGTACTTC.

The chain employs TRBV18 and TRBJ1-1; D ambiguous. The CDR3 contains 13 residues. The ends were cut back, 4 bases at V and 6 bases at J, with 12 bases in the middle. Germline V lookup: CDR1 KGHSH, CDR2 LQKENI. The CDR3 protein is CASSQNGRAEAFF. The DNA for the CDR3 is TGTGCCAGCTCACAAAACGGGAGGGCTGAAGCTTTCTTT.

The chain couples TRBV19 to TRBJ1-5; no firm D call. The V and J ends lost 3 bases and 0 bases respectively, with 12 bases between them. The CDR3 is 16 amino acids. From germline, CDR1 is LNHDA and CDR2 SQIVND (reference sequence). CDR3 protein: CASSMGQFNSNQPQHF. CDR3 sequence (DNA): TGTGCCAGTAGTATGGGCCAGTTTAATAGCAATCAGCCCCAGCATTTT.

The rearrangement uses TRBV7-9 and TRBJ2-5; no definite D call. The CDR3 is 11 amino acids. Germline V CDR1 and CDR2: SEHNR, FQNEAQ (reference sequence). V was clipped by 5 bases and J by 5 bases, with 6 bases between them. The CDR3, as DNA: TGTGCCAGCAGCCCCGCGGAGACCCAGTACTTC. It encodes CASSPAETQYF.